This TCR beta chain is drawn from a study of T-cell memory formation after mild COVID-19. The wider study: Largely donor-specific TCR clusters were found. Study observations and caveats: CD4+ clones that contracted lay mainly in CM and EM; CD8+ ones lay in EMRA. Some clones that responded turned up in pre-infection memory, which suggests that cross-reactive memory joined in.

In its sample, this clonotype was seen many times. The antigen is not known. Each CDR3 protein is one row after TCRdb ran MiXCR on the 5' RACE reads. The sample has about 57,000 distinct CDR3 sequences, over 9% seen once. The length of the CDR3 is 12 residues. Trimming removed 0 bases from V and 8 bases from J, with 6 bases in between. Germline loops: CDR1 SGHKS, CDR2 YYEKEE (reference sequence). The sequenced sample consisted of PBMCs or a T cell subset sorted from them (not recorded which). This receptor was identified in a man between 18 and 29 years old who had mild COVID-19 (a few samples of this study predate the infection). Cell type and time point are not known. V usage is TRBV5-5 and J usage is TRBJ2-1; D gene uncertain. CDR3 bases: TGTGCCAGCAGCTTGGCGGGTTATGAGCAGTTCTTC. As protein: CASSLAGYEQFF.